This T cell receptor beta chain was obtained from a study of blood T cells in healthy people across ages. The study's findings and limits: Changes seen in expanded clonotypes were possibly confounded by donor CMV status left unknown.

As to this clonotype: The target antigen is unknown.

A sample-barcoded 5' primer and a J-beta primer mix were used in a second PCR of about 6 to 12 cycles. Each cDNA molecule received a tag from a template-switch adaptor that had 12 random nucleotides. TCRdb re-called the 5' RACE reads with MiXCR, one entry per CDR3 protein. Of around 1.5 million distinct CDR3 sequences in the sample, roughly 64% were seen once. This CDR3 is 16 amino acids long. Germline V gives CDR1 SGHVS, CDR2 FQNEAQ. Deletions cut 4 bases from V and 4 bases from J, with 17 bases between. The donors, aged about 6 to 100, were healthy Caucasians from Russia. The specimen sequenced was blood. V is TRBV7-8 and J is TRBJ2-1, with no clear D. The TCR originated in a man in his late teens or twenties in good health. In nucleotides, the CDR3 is TGTGCCAGCAGCTACCTGGGCAGGTCCAGGTACAATGAGCAGTTCTTC. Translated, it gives CASSYLGRSRYNEQFF.